One sample yielded the 30 T cell receptor beta chains listed below, sequenced in a study of CD8 T cells in ankylosing spondylitis. TCRdb reprocessed the 5' RACE reads with MiXCR, giving one entry per CDR3 protein. The table shows around 210,000 distinct CDR3 sequences, with roughly 8% occurring only once. The sequencing input was blood, either unsorted or a sorted T cell fraction (not recorded which). Every receptor here comes from a female donor with ankylosing spondylitis or in good health (not recorded which).

The genes are TRBV29-1 and TRBJ2-3, with TRBD2 as a possible D gene (5 bases). The length of the CDR3 is 13 residues. The germline V and J ends were trimmed by 4 bases and 2 bases, with 10 bases remaining between them. The V gene's germline CDR1 is SQVTM and CDR2 ANQGSEA. CDR3 protein: CSVAGVLTDTQYF. DNA of the CDR3: TGCAGCGTTGCCGGGGTACTCACAGATACGCAGTATTTT.

In this sample, this clonotype turned up a few times. The germline gene is not matched at one end of the junction; a read error may be the cause. The chain is built from TRBV20-1 and TRBJ2-3; D tentatively reads TRBD1 or TRBD2 (5 bases each). Per the germline V gene, CDR1 is DFQATT and CDR2 is SNEGSKA (reference sequence). The CDR3 covers 17 residues. The CDR3 protein is CCAQSRGGTGSTDTQYF. The CDR3 coding sequence is TGCTGTGCGCAAAGTCGTGGGGGAACAGGTTCCACAGATACGCAGTATTTT.

Points on this clonotype: A much larger clone is a single base away; this may be a read error. J is TRBJ1-1 and V is TRBV6-1; D is possibly TRBD1 (5 bases). This CDR3 region has 14 residues. V was shortened by 5 bases and J by 3 bases, with 13 bases between the two germline ends. Germline V gene data show CDR1 as MNHNS and CDR2 as SASEGT. CDR3 loop: CASSPWRGDTEAFF. The CDR3 DNA reads as TGTGCCAGCAGTCCCTGGAGGGGAGACACTGAAGCTTTCTTT.

This clonotype showed up many times. The chain couples TRBV12-3 or TRBV12-4 to TRBJ2-2; D is ambiguous. This CDR3 has 12 amino acids. Trimming removed 6 bases from V and 1 base from J, with 3 bases in between. The CDR3 nucleotides are TGTGCCAGCAGCCTGAACACCGGGGAGCTGTTTTTT. Its translation: CASSLNTGELFF.

This clonotype was found many times. This chain joins TRBV5-1 and TRBJ2-1; D gene ambiguous. Trimming removed 4 bases from V and 4 bases from J, with 6 bases in between. This CDR3 region has 12 residues. The germline V gene encodes CDR1 SGHRS and CDR2 YFSETQ. CDR3: CASSDYYNEQFF. The DNA of the CDR3 is TGCGCCAGCAGCGATTATTACAATGAGCAGTTCTTC.

This clonotype occurred many times. The V and J genes are TRBV6-6 and TRBJ2-7, with D uncertain. Germline CDR1 and CDR2: MNHNY and SVGAGI (reference sequence). V shed 2 bases and J shed 7 bases, with 12 bases lying between them. The CDR3 consists of 13 residues. The CDR3 protein is CASSYGPWKEQYF. The DNA for the CDR3 is TGTGCCAGCAGTTACGGGCCTTGGAAAGAGCAGTACTTC.

This chain links TRBV5-6 with TRBJ2-5, with a tentative D call TRBD1 (6 bases). This CDR3 spans 15 amino acids. The germline CDR1 and CDR2 sequences are SGHDT and YYEEEE. V shed 3 bases and J shed 6 bases, with 18 bases lying between them. The CDR3 sequence: CASSSGASFGQTQYF. The CDR3 DNA is TGTGCCAGCAGCTCAGGGGCATCTTTCGGGCAGACCCAGTACTTC.

This clonotype was observed at least ten times. The chain couples TRBV4-3 to TRBJ2-3, with a tentative D call TRBD2 (5 bases). Germline loops: CDR1 LGHNA, CDR2 YSLEER. Trimming took 4 bases from V and 4 from J, leaving 12 bases between them. The CDR3 has 14 residues. CDR3 loop: CASSPISGADTQYF. DNA of the CDR3: TGCGCCAGCAGCCCTATTTCCGGGGCAGATACGCAGTATTTT.

This clonotype appeared many times. The CDR3 loop is CSAPRTSSNNNEQFF. The CDR3 bases are TGCAGTGCTCCCCGGACTAGCTCGAACAACAATGAGCAGTTCTTC. V usage is TRBV20-1 and J usage is TRBJ2-1, with 8 bases lining up with TRBD2. CDR3 length equals 15 residues. The V gene's germline CDR1 is DFQATT and CDR2 SNEGSKA (reference sequence). V shed 5 bases and J 5 bases; nucleotides not matched to a gene: 11.

As to this clonotype: The junction shows a germline mismatch at one end, possibly a read error. The chain employs TRBV5-5 and TRBJ1-1; D gene uncertain. Looked up from germline, CDR1 is SGHKS and CDR2 is YYEKEE (reference sequence). CDR3 length: 12 residues. CDR3 in amino acids: CASNLENTEAFF. In DNA form, the CDR3 reads TGTGCCAGCAACTTGGAGAACACTGAAGCTTTCTTT.

The rearrangement uses TRBV6-1 and TRBJ1-5; a weak D match, TRBD1 (5 bases). Between the trimmed V and J ends, which lost 1 base and 2 bases, there was a span of 9 bases. CDR1 is MNHNS and CDR2 is SASEGT in the germline V gene. The CDR3 has 15 amino acids. DNA of the CDR3: TGTGCCAGCAGTGAAGGGGGCTGGGGCAATCAGCCCCAGCATTTT. It yields the protein CASSEGGWGNQPQHF.

In its sample, this clonotype was seen many times. The CDR3 DNA reads as TGCAGCACCGGGACTAGCGGGAGCCCCCCCCAGCAGTTCTTC. This codes for CSTGTSGSPPQQFF. V gene TRBV29-1 combines with J gene TRBJ2-1, with 14 bases lining up with TRBD2. The ends lost 8 bases at V and 11 bases at J; junction bases unmatched: 11. Germline V gene sequence: CDR1 SQVTM, CDR2 ANQGSEA. This CDR3 spans 14 amino acids.

This clonotype was seen at least ten times. This sequence joins TRBV27 and TRBJ2-1; TRBD2 matches at 9 bases. The CDR3 contains 18 residues. Trimming cost V 0 bases and J 0 bases; bases outside gene matches: 6. The germline CDR1 and CDR2 sequences are MNHEY and SMNVEV (reference sequence). The CDR3 loop is CASSLSLAGLSSYNEQFF. In DNA, the CDR3 is TGTGCCAGCAGTTTATCCCTAGCGGGATTAAGCTCCTACAATGAGCAGTTCTTC.

There are many counts of this clonotype. V usage is TRBV4-3 and J usage is TRBJ1-4; a possible D gene is TRBD1 (5 bases). The V end was cut by 0 bases, the J end by 6 bases, with 11 bases between. CDR3 length: 15 residues. Germline assignment: CDR1 LGHNA and CDR2 YSLEER. The CDR3 region is CASSQEGRPDEKLFF. The CDR3 nucleotides are TGCGCCAGCAGCCAAGAGGGGCGGCCAGATGAAAAACTGTTTTTT.

This clonotype was seen ten or more times. The chain joins TRBV4-3 to TRBJ2-3; 8 bases align to TRBD2. CDR1 is LGHNA, CDR2 YSLEER, per germline. The CDR3 loop spans 15 amino acids. V shed 1 base and J 6 bases; nucleotides not matched to a gene: 6. The CDR3 spells CASSQVPGGADTQYF. CDR3 nucleotide sequence: TGCGCCAGCAGCCAAGTTCCGGGAGGGGCGGATACGCAGTATTTT.

This clonotype was counted ten times or more. A much larger clone lies one base from this, so it may be a read error. V usage is TRBV3-1 and J usage is TRBJ1-5, with TRBD1 matching over 7 bases. Germline CDR1 reads LGHDT; CDR2 reads YNNKEL (reference sequence). This CDR3 has 13 residues. J was trimmed by 4 bases and V by 3 bases; bases with no gene match: 0. CDR3 DNA sequence: TGTGCCAGCAGCCAGGGACAGAATCAGCCCCAGCATTTT. Protein sequence: CASSQGQNQPQHF. Full variable domain (rest looked up from reference TRBV3-1 and TRBJ1-5): DTAVSQTPKYLVTQMGNDKSIKCEQNLGHDTMYWYKQDSKKFLKIMFSYNNKELIINETVPNRFSPKSPDKAHLNLHINSLELGDSAVYFCASSQGQNQPQHFGDGTRLSIL.

This clonotype was found many times. The rearrangement links TRBV28 to TRBJ2-1; D possibly corresponds to TRBD2 (5 bases). The CDR3 extends over 16 amino acids. V shed 6 bases and J shed 0 bases, with 15 bases lying between them. Germline CDR1 is MDHEN and CDR2 is SYDVKM. The CDR3 region has the DNA TGTGCCAGCAGCCCTAGTGGGAGCTTCTCCTACAATGAGCAGTTCTTC. This sequence encodes CASSPSGSFSYNEQFF.

This rearrangement joins TRBV5-6 to TRBJ1-1, with D possibly being TRBD1 (5 bases). The V end was cut by 8 bases, the J end by 11 bases, with 22 bases between. Germline V gene data show CDR1 as SGHDT and CDR2 as YYEEEE. The CDR3 loop spans 13 amino acids. CDR3 DNA: TGTGCCAGGAGCCCCGGGCTCCTCCGGGGGGCTTTCTTT. This codes for CARSPGLLRGAFF.

This clonotype showed up many times. The chain is built from TRBV12-3 or TRBV12-4 and TRBJ1-6, with D tentatively TRBD1 (6 bases). The CDR3 is made up of 14 amino acids. Trimming removed 5 bases from V and 7 bases from J, with 12 bases in between. CDR3 in amino acids: CASSLGQSNSPLHF. CDR3 in DNA: TGTGCCAGCAGTCTCGGACAGTCGAATTCACCCCTCCACTTT.

As for this clonotype: Being one base from a much bigger clone, this may be a read error. The chain combines TRBV30 with TRBJ2-1; TRBD1 matches 9 bases. The CDR3 covers 15 residues. CDR1 and CDR2 (germline): GTSNPN, SVGIG (reference sequence). CDR3 nucleotide sequence: TGTGCCCGGAGGTTGGACAGGGGCCCAAACAATGAGCAGTTCTTC. Protein: CARRLDRGPNNEQFF. The variable domain in full, completed from reference TRBV30 and TRBJ2-1, reads SQTIHQWPATLVQPVGSPLSLECTVEGTSNPNLYWYRQAAGRGLQLLFYSVGIGQISSEVPQNLSASRPQDRQFILSSKKLLLSDSGFYLCARRLDRGPNNEQFFGPGTRLTVL.

This clonotype came up many times. V usage is TRBV7-2 and J usage is TRBJ2-5; D remains ambiguous. The CDR3 spans 11 residues. Trimming left V 6 bases short and J 5 bases short, with 7 bases between. Germline lookup yields CDR1 SGHTA and CDR2 FQGNSA. CDR3 region: CASSSKETQYF. The CDR3 coding sequence is TGTGCCAGCAGTTCGAAGGAGACCCAGTACTTC.

At least ten counts were recorded for this clonotype. The rearrangement uses TRBV4-3 and TRBJ2-1; D is unclear. Germline V gene data show CDR1 as LGHNA and CDR2 as YSLEER. V dropped 0 bases and J dropped 3 bases, with 9 bases sitting between them. The CDR3 has 15 amino acids. CDR3 protein: CASSQELRNYNEQFF. The CDR3 DNA reads as TGCGCCAGCAGCCAAGAGCTCCGTAACTACAATGAGCAGTTCTTC.

On this clonotype itself: A much larger clone lies a single base off, so this may be a read error. The chain has TRBV7-2 and TRBJ1-6; D call uncertain. This CDR3 region has 13 residues. V gave up 1 base and J gave up 19 bases, with 17 bases separating them. Germline V gene sequence: CDR1 SGHTA, CDR2 FQGNSA. This CDR3 reads CASSLDGHSNTHF. CDR3 coding DNA: TGTGCCAGCAGCTTAGACGGGCATAGTAACACGCACTTT.

With regard to this clonotype: A read error is possible here, since a much larger clone lies one base away. The chain recombines TRBV6-2 or TRBV6-3 with TRBJ2-1; 11 nucleotides match TRBD2. Germline loops: CDR1 MNHEY, CDR2 SVGEGT. The CDR3 loop spans 15 amino acids. The J segment lost 5 bases and the V segment lost 5 bases, leaving 5 bases of the junction unmatched. CDR3 sequence (DNA): TGTGCCAGCAGTACACTAGCGGGAGTTGACAATGAGCAGTTCTTC. Its translation: CASSTLAGVDNEQFF.

This clonotype was recorded many times. The V and J genes are TRBV24-1 and TRBJ2-2, with D possibly called TRBD1 or TRBD2 (5 bases each). Trimming removed 3 bases from V and 6 bases from J, with 10 bases in between. The CDR3 spans 14 residues. Germline lookup yields CDR1 KGHDR and CDR2 SFDVKD. CDR3 coding DNA: TGTGCCACCAGTGATCCGGGGCCCTCCGGGGAGCTGTTTTTT. It codes for CATSDPGPSGELFF.

This clonotype was seen ten or more times. The chain links TRBV5-6 to TRBJ2-7; D is unresolved. Trimming took off 1 base at V and 3 bases at J, with 8 bases between the two ends. Per germline, CDR1 SGHDT and CDR2 YYEEEE. This CDR3 contains 13 residues. The CDR3 here is CASSLLGHYEQYF. The CDR3 region has the DNA TGTGCCAGCAGCTTGTTGGGTCACTACGAGCAGTACTTC.

This clonotype was seen at least ten times. The V call is TRBV11-1, the J call TRBJ1-6, with 9 bases matching TRBD1. This CDR3 has 19 amino acids. In germline, CDR1 is SGHAT, CDR2 FQDESV (reference sequence). V dropped 5 bases and J dropped 0; count of bases not matched to a gene: 11. CDR3 sequence (DNA): TGTGCCAGCAGCCCCACCGACCCGGGACAGGGCTCCTATAATTCACCCCTCCACTTT. Its protein product is CASSPTDPGQGSYNSPLHF. Looking up the rest from reference TRBV11-1 and TRBJ1-6 gives the full variable domain: EAEVAQSPRYKITEKSQAVAFWCDPISGHATLYWYRQILGQGPELLVQFQDESVVDDSQLPKDRFSAERLKGVDSTLKIQPAELGDSAMYLCASSPTDPGQGSYNSPLHFGNGTRLTVT.

This clonotype occurred many times. V gene TRBV7-3 combines with J gene TRBJ2-2, with D tentatively TRBD1 or TRBD2 (5 bases each). This CDR3 comprises 16 residues. From germline, CDR1 is SGHTA and CDR2 FQGTGA. V was trimmed by 2 bases and J by 2 bases, leaving 12 bases between them. The CDR3 nucleotides are TGTGCCAGCAGCTTATCTCGGGGCCGCAACACCGGGGAGCTGTTTTTT. It specifies CASSLSRGRNTGELFF. The variable domain in full, completed from reference TRBV7-3 and TRBJ2-2, reads GAGVSQTPSNKVTEKGKYVELRCDPISGHTALYWYRQSLGQGPEFLIYFQGTGAADDSGLPNDRFFAVRPEGSVSTLKIQRTERGDSAVYLCASSLSRGRNTGELFFGEGSRLTVL.

This clonotype was counted many times. V usage is TRBV7-9 and J usage is TRBJ2-7; D call uncertain. V was clipped by 0 bases and J by 6 bases, with 9 bases between them. The CDR3 is 13 amino acids. The germline gives CDR1 SEHNR, CDR2 FQNEAQ (reference sequence). The CDR3 sequence is CASSLAPSGEQYF. CDR3 nucleotide sequence: TGTGCCAGCAGCTTAGCGCCGTCCGGCGAGCAGTACTTC.

This clonotype was detected many times. The rearrangement joins TRBV20-1 to TRBJ2-3; TRBD1 is a possible D gene (6 bases). Germline-derived CDR1 and CDR2 are DFQATT and SNEGSKA (reference sequence). This CDR3 has 14 amino acids. The ends were cut back, 6 bases at V and 0 bases at J, with 13 bases in the middle. The CDR3 coding sequence is TGCAGTGCAACAGGGCAGCTCAGCACAGATACGCAGTATTTT. Encoded protein: CSATGQLSTDTQYF.